This TCR beta chain is from a study of blood T cell repertoires in COVID-19. Details on this clone: This same CDR3 is encoded by further DNA sequences in the sample.

Generated by immunoSEQ multiplex PCR, the TCRdb table keeps only in-frame clones and is missing some. The table shows fewer than 90,000 clones, with roughly 85% occurring only once. This receptor was identified in a man between 25 and 39 years old with acute or convalescent COVID-19. Sequenced sample: peripheral blood.

The CDR3 loop reads CASSPRQGRQPQHF. Here the CDR3 DNA reads TGTGCCAGCAGCCCCCGACAGGGGAGACAGCCCCAGCATTTT. The chain carries TRBV28 and TRBJ1-5, with TRBD1 identical over 8 bases. Germline assignment: CDR1 MDHEN and CDR2 SYDVKM. J was trimmed by 7 bases and V by 6 bases; bases with no gene match: 8. The CDR3 runs 14 residues.